This section outlines one TCR beta chain sequence together with its context. This entry is derived from a study of PD-L1 blockade in urothelial cancer. Study-level background: About 85% of the 29 patients were men whose urothelial cancer was bladder-origin.

With 4 bases clipped from V and 3 bases from J, the junction kept 5 bases outside the gene matches. The CDR3 extends over 15 amino acids. CDR1 is SGHNT, CDR2 YYREEE, per germline (reference sequence). Documented time point: pretreatment peripheral blood. Patients had urothelial carcinoma that was locally advanced or metastatic. Using immunoSEQ multiplex PCR, the repertoire was profiled, and TCRdb retains in-frame clones only, with some absent. Among roughly 54,000 clones listed, roughly 87% were seen once. This specimen consisted of PBMCs, obtained around atezolizumab (anti-PD-L1) treatment. V gene TRBV5-4 combines with J gene TRBJ2-3; 10 bases line up with TRBD1. The receptor was derived from a woman aged 55-75 years with urothelial cancer. The CDR3 nucleotides read TGTGCCAGCAGCCGCAGGACAGGGGGGACAGATACGCAGTATTTT. Translating gives CASSRRTGGTDTQYF. Using reference TRBV5-4 and TRBJ2-3 for the parts outside the CDR3, the full variable domain is ETGVTQSPTHLIKTRGQQVTLRCSSQSGHNTVSWYQQALGQGPQFIFQYYREEENGRGNFPPRFSGLQFPNYSSELNVNALELDDSALYLCASSRRTGGTDTQYFGPGTRLTVL.